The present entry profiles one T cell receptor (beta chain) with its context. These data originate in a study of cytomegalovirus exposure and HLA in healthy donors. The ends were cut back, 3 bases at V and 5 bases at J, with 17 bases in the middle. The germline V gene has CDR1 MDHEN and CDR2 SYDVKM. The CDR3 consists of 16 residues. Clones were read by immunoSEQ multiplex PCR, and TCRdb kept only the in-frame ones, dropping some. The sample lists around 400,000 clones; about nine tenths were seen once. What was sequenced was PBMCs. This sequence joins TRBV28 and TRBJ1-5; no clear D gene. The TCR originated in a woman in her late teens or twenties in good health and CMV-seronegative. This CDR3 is CASSFLRESIDQPQHF. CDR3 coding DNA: TGTGCCAGCAGTTTCTTGAGGGAATCCATTGATCAGCCCCAGCATTTT.